These 9 T cell receptor beta chains came from one sample sequenced in a study of vaccination and CD4 T cells after COVID-19. Treatment in this sample: roughly 10-day PBMC culture with coronavirus spike peptide pools or control peptides (ViraFEST assay). Their specific antigens are unknown. The Oncomine TCR Beta short-read assay generated sequence data from the DNA of cultured CD4+ T cells. TCRdb used MiXCR to reprocess the PCR reads, holding one entry per CDR3 protein. Here the sample spans roughly 12,000 distinct CDR3 sequences, approximately 80% being singletons. The sequenced sample consisted of CD4+ T cells from blood, cultured in vitro. Receptors originate from a human donor who had recovered from COVID-19.

The chain recombines TRBV28 with TRBJ2-5; 9 bases match TRBD1. The CDR3 length is 14 residues. V trimming: 5 bases; J trimming: 5 bases; junction bases outside the gene matches: 6. From germline, CDR1 is MDHEN and CDR2 SYDVKM. CDR3 in amino acids: CASSPGQGRETQYF. The CDR3 nucleotides read TGTGCCAGCAGTCCCGGACAGGGGCGGGAGACCCAGTACTTC.

The chain links TRBV6-5 to TRBJ1-5; TRBD1 might be the D (6 bases). This CDR3 has 14 residues. Deletions cut 4 bases from V and 3 bases from J, with 10 bases between. The germline CDR1 and CDR2 sequences are MNHEY and SVGAGI. Here the CDR3 reads CASSLGGANQPQHF. The DNA of the CDR3 is TGTGCCAGCAGTTTGGGGGGGGCCAATCAGCCCCAGCATTTT.

The chain uses TRBV6-1 and TRBJ2-3, with D perhaps TRBD1 (6 bases). From germline, CDR1 is MNHNS and CDR2 SASEGT. V lost 6 bases and J lost 2, with 18 bases in between. The CDR3 totals 16 residues. The CDR3 here is CASSSRGDINTDTQYF. As DNA, the CDR3 is TGTGCCAGCAGCTCCCGAGGGGACATAAACACAGATACGCAGTATTTT.

The chain couples TRBV7-2 to TRBJ1-5, with D hard to call. Per germline, CDR1 SGHTA and CDR2 FQGNSA. Trimming left V 1 base short and J 7 bases short, with 8 bases between. The CDR3 has 13 amino acids. The CDR3 here is CASSLGEGQPQHF. CDR3 sequence (DNA): TGTGCCAGCAGCTTAGGTGAGGGACAGCCCCAGCATTTT.

The V and J genes are TRBV2 and TRBJ1-3; 7 nucleotides agree with TRBD1. Germline assignment: CDR1 SNHLY and CDR2 FYNNEI. This CDR3 has 14 amino acids. The ends lost 5 bases at V and 7 bases at J; junction bases unmatched: 8. The DNA of the CDR3 is TGTGCCAGCAGTCAAGGAGTAGGGGGCAACACCATATATTTT. This gives the protein CASSQGVGGNTIYF. The full variable domain, rest sourced from reference TRBV2 and TRBJ1-3, is EPEVTQTPSHQVTQMGQEVILRCVPISNHLYFYWYRQILGQKVEFLVSFYNNEISEKSEIFDDQFSVERPDGSNFTLKIRSTKLEDSAMYFCASSQGVGGNTIYFGEGSWLTVV.

With regard to this clonotype: One end of the junction does not line up with germline, which may come from a read error. J is TRBJ2-5 and V is TRBV7-7, with D unresolved. The CDR3 runs to 13 residues. Germline CDR1 SSHAT, CDR2 FNYEAQ (reference sequence). The CDR3 is CASSFFAGETQYF. In nucleotides, the CDR3 is TGTGCTAGCAGCTTTTTCGCAGGCGAGACCCAGTACTTC.

The chain employs TRBV20-1 and TRBJ1-1; D perhaps matches TRBD1 (6 bases). This CDR3 spans 14 amino acids. CDR1 is DFQATT and CDR2 is SNEGSKA in the germline V gene (reference sequence). Deletions cut 6 bases from V and 6 bases from J, with 20 bases between. DNA for the CDR3: TGCAGTGCCCCAAGGCCAGGACAGAGGGCTGAAGCTTTCTTT. Translation: CSAPRPGQRAEAFF.

The V gene is TRBV7-9, the J gene TRBJ1-1; a weak D match, TRBD1 (5 bases). V lost 2 bases and J lost 8, with 15 bases in between. The CDR3 spans 14 residues. Germline CDR1 reads SEHNR; CDR2 reads FQNEAQ (reference sequence). The CDR3 loop is CASSLSTGPGEAFF. The CDR3 DNA sequence: TGTGCCAGCAGCTTATCCACGGGGCCCGGAGAAGCTTTCTTT. Full variable domain (missing parts from reference TRBV7-9 and TRBJ1-1): DTGVSQNPRHKITKRGQNVTFRCDPISEHNRLYWYRQTLGQGPEFLTYFQNEAQLEKSRLLSDRFSAERPKGSFSTLEIQRTEQGDSAMYLCASSLSTGPGEAFFGQGTRLTVV.

J is TRBJ2-2 and V is TRBV7-3; D gene unclear. This CDR3 region has 13 residues. Trimming stripped 5 bases from V and 5 bases from J, with 9 bases between. Germline V gene sequence: CDR1 SGHTA, CDR2 FQGTGA. CDR3 sequence: CASSPTTTGELFF. As DNA, the CDR3 is TGTGCCAGCAGCCCCACAACGACCGGGGAGCTGTTTTTT.